These 17 T cell receptor beta chains were sequenced from one sample in a study of shared clonotypes between healthy human individuals. The naive CD8 population came from CD45RO-negative cells selected for CCR7, without terminally differentiated effector memory CD45RA+ cells. Clones were sequenced by immunoSEQ multiplex PCR, and TCRdb holds only the in-frame ones, with some missing. The sample holds about 2.1 million clones, 93% seen once. The sample taken for sequencing was naive CD8+ T cells from PBMCs. The receptors here all came from a man between 18 and 29 years old in good health. Some clones in this sample may be carry-over from other donors' samples.

This chain links TRBV19 with TRBJ2-7, with D tentatively TRBD1 or TRBD2 (5 bases each). The CDR3 runs 15 residues. V gave up 6 bases and J gave up 6 bases, with 21 bases separating them. Germline V CDR1 and CDR2: LNHDA, SQIVND (reference sequence). In DNA form, the CDR3 reads TGTGCCAGTAGCCCTTCTATATCAGCAGGGACCGAGCAGTACTTC. Its protein product is CASSPSISAGTEQYF.

V usage is TRBV10-3 and J usage is TRBJ1-2, with TRBD1 as a possible D gene (5 bases). Trimming removed 6 bases at V and 0 bases at J, with 11 bases between. Germline values: CDR1 ENHRY, CDR2 SYGVKD. This CDR3 has 14 amino acids. CDR3 bases: TGTGCCATCAGCGACAGAAATCCTAACTATGGCTACACCTTC. As protein: CAISDRNPNYGYTF.

V is TRBV13 and J is TRBJ2-7, with unresolved D. This CDR3 has 14 residues. V was trimmed by 5 bases and J by 9 bases, leaving 20 bases between them. Germline loops: CDR1 PRHDT, CDR2 FYEKMQ (reference sequence). CDR3 coding DNA: TGTGCCAGCAGCCCCGAGCGACAAGCTGGTAGGCAGTACTTC. It is translated as CASSPERQAGRQYF. The whole variable domain, remainder taken from reference TRBV13 and TRBJ2-7, is AAGVIQSPRHLIKEKRETATLKCYPIPRHDTVYWYQQGPGQDPQFLISFYEKMQSDKGSIPDRFSAQQFSDYHSELNMSSLELGDSALYFCASSPERQAGRQYFGPGTRLTVT.

The chain links TRBV28 to TRBJ2-2; D perhaps matches TRBD1 (6 bases). The CDR3 covers 16 residues. Per germline, CDR1 MDHEN and CDR2 SYDVKM. V shed 5 bases and J shed 2 bases, with 15 bases lying between them. The CDR3: CASSLGTTRNTGELFF. CDR3 coding DNA: TGTGCCAGCAGTCTGGGGACAACCAGAAACACCGGGGAGCTGTTTTTT.

The chain combines TRBV6-5 with TRBJ1-1; weak D call: TRBD1 (5 bases). CDR1 and CDR2 from the germline V gene are MNHEY and SVGAGI. This CDR3 is 15 amino acids long. Trimming pared 4 bases from V and 0 bases from J, leaving 12 bases between. The CDR3 region has the DNA TGTGCCAGCAGTTTCAGGGCGGGTTTGAACACTGAAGCTTTCTTT. Translated, it gives CASSFRAGLNTEAFF.

This chain joins TRBV7-9 and TRBJ2-7; 7 bases match TRBD2. Germline values: CDR1 SEHNR, CDR2 FQNEAQ (reference sequence). The CDR3 has 18 amino acids. After removal of 4 bases from V and 4 bases from J, the junction contained 19 bases not matched to a gene. CDR3: CASSSLLGSASGPYEQYF. The CDR3 DNA reads TGTGCCAGCAGCTCTTTGCTCGGTTCGGCTAGCGGACCTTACGAGCAGTACTTC.

The rearrangement uses TRBV19 and TRBJ2-7, with D unresolved. With 9 bases removed from V and 7 bases from J, the gap between germline ends came to 16 bases. CDR3 length: 12 amino acids. The V gene's germline CDR1 is LNHDA and CDR2 SQIVND (reference sequence). For the CDR3, the DNA is TGTGCCAGCAGAAAAGGGATAGGGGAGCAGTACTTC. Protein: CASRKGIGEQYF.

The V gene is TRBV7-9, the J gene TRBJ1-1, with D hard to call. The CDR3 has 12 amino acids. V was trimmed by 7 bases and J by 8 bases, leaving 14 bases between them. Germline-derived CDR1 and CDR2 are SEHNR and FQNEAQ (reference sequence). CDR3 in amino acids: CASTMEGGEAFF. CDR3 coding DNA: TGTGCCAGCACCATGGAGGGCGGAGAAGCTTTCTTT.

The chain joins TRBV12-5 to TRBJ1-1, with D tentatively TRBD1 (5 bases). The CDR3 spans 17 residues. Germline V gene sequence: CDR1 LGHNT, CDR2 FRNRAP. Trimming left V 2 bases short and J 0 bases short, with 16 bases between. The CDR3 sequence: CASGLMSPTGLNTEAFF. The CDR3 nucleotides read TGTGCTAGTGGTTTGATGTCCCCCACAGGACTGAACACTGAAGCTTTCTTT.

The V and J genes are TRBV5-4 and TRBJ2-1; 8 bases agree with TRBD2. The V and J ends lost 4 bases and 8 bases, in that order; junction bases with no gene match: 17. Germline CDR1 SGHNT, CDR2 YYREEE (reference sequence). The length of the CDR3 is 17 residues. DNA for the CDR3: TGTGCCAGCAGCCGAGACCCTCCGGGACTAGTGATGCATGAGCAGTTCTTC. Its translation: CASSRDPPGLVMHEQFF.

This chain joins TRBV7-6 and TRBJ2-7; 7 nucleotides align to TRBD1. Germline-derived CDR1 and CDR2 are SGHVS and FNYEAQ. Trimming took 0 bases from V and 5 from J; bases not matched to a gene: 7. The CDR3 consists of 15 residues. This CDR3 reads CASSLARQGVHEQYF. DNA for the CDR3: TGTGCCAGCAGCTTAGCGCGGCAGGGGGTACACGAGCAGTACTTC.

V is TRBV7-8 and J is TRBJ2-1, with 9 nucleotides matching TRBD2. The CDR3 covers 13 residues. The ends lost 5 bases at V and 14 bases at J; junction bases unmatched: 10. CDR1 and CDR2 (germline): SGHVS, FQNEAQ. The CDR3 DNA follows: TGTGCCAGCAGCCCCGGACTAGCGCCTCGGGAGTTCTTC. Amino acid sequence: CASSPGLAPREFF.

V and J are TRBV4-1 and TRBJ2-5, with a tentative D call TRBD1 (6 bases). The DNA end lines up better with TRBJ2-7; the J call may be wrong. Per germline, CDR1 MGHRA and CDR2 YSYEKL. The CDR3 length is 15 residues. The CDR3 bases are TGCGCCAGCAGCCAAAAGGACAGCCAGCCCTACGAGCAGTACTTC. Translated: CASSQKDSQPYEQYF.

V is TRBV5-1 and J is TRBJ2-5; D not resolved. Germline V gives CDR1 SGHRS, CDR2 YFSETQ. The V end lost 4 bases, the J end lost 2 bases, and 21 bases lay between the germline ends. CDR3 length: 17 residues. CDR3 DNA sequence: TGCGCCAGCAGCCCCGCGTCATGGCAGTCGAGGCAAGAGACCCAGTACTTC. This translates into CASSPASWQSRQETQYF.

This clone was recorded only once. The genes are TRBV6-6 and TRBJ2-3; TRBD2 matches 9 bases. This CDR3 is built from 13 residues. J lost 5 bases, V lost 10 bases, and 7 bases had no gene match. Germline lookup yields CDR1 MNHNY and CDR2 SVGAGI (reference sequence). In nucleotides, the CDR3 is TGTGCCACCACGGGACTAGCAAGAGATACGCAGTATTTT. This codes for CATTGLARDTQYF.

The CDR3 DNA is TGTGCCAGCAGTGTCTACAGGGAGAACTACGAGCAGTACTTC. Encoded protein: CASSVYRENYEQYF. The chain joins TRBV6-1 to TRBJ2-7; D may be TRBD1 (6 bases). The CDR3 runs to 14 residues. Trimming stripped 4 bases from V and 3 bases from J, with 13 bases between. Looked up from germline, CDR1 is MNHNS and CDR2 is SASEGT.

On this clone: Other nucleotide sequences in the sample specify the same CDR3. This chain connects TRBV5-4 to TRBJ2-7; maybe TRBD2 (5 bases). Germline values: CDR1 SGHNT, CDR2 YYREEE (reference sequence). With 4 bases removed from V and 1 base from J, the gap between germline ends came to 18 bases. This CDR3 has 16 amino acids. The CDR3, as DNA: TGTGCCAGCAGCCCCAACGGCGGGTTCCAGTCCTACGAGCAGTACTTC. It yields the protein CASSPNGGFQSYEQYF.